These T cell receptor beta chains were read from a single sample in a study of cytomegalovirus exposure and HLA in healthy donors. Sequenced by immunoSEQ multiplex PCR; TCRdb stores in-frame clones only, minus some. This sample has 150,000 to 200,000 clones, with more than 65% found just once. The source material was PBMCs. The receptors derive from a woman in her twenties or thirties in good health and CMV-seronegative. Each CDR3 is given with its conserved first and last residue. Fields, in order: J gene, V gene, clone size, D gene, CDR3 length, CDR3 protein, CDR3 DNA. A D gene is named only where the DNA matches it firmly. The size field is filled for only some rows; it gives once, few, many or a size class.

J: TRBJ2-5; V: TRBV29-1; size: .; D: .; length: 15; CDR3: CSVEEFRTLQETQYF; DNA: TGCAGCGTTGAAGAATTTCGGACACTACAAGAGACCCAGTACTTC
J: TRBJ1-1; V: TRBV30; size: .; D: .; length: 13; CDR3: CARAPILNTEAFF; DNA: TGTGCGAGAGCCCCAATCCTGAACACTGAAGCTTTCTTT
J: TRBJ2-3; V: TRBV27; size: .; D: .; length: 16; CDR3: CASSSGSRGSTDTQYF; DNA: TGTGCCAGCAGTTCCGGGTCTAGAGGCTCCACAGATACGCAGTATTTT
J: TRBJ2-4; V: TRBV6-1; size: few; D: .; length: 13; CDR3: CASSASFGGIQYF; DNA: TGTGCCAGCAGCGCAAGCTTTGGGGGGATTCAGTACTTC
J: TRBJ2-1; V: TRBV2; size: .; D: TRBD2; length: 14; CDR3: CALGAGAAYNEQFF; DNA: TGTGCCCTTGGGGCGGGAGCAGCCTACAATGAGCAGTTCTTC
J: TRBJ2-7; V: TRBV19; size: .; D: TRBD2; length: 20; CDR3: CASSIRASGLAGVSGYEQYF; DNA: TGTGCCAGTAGTATCAGGGCGTCTGGGCTAGCGGGAGTTAGCGGCTACGAGCAGTACTTC
J: TRBJ1-4; V: TRBV28; size: few; D: TRBD1; length: 14; CDR3: CASSFGGQEGELFF; DNA: TGTGCCAGCAGTTTTGGGGGACAGGAGGGTGAACTGTTTTTT
J: TRBJ2-1; V: TRBV2; size: once; D: TRBD1; length: 14; CDR3: CASSPRTGKGEQFF; DNA: TGTGCCAGCAGCCCCAGGACAGGGAAGGGTGAGCAGTTCTTC
J: TRBJ1-1; V: TRBV27; size: few; D: .; length: 13; CDR3: CASSLSVWQGLFF; DNA: TGTGCCAGCAGTTTATCTGTTTGGCAGGGTCTATTCTTT
J: TRBJ2-3; V: TRBV6-5; size: once; D: TRBD1; length: 13; CDR3: CASRTGGTDTQYF; DNA: TGTGCCAGCAGGACAGGGGGCACAGATACGCAGTATTTT
J: TRBJ2-2; V: TRBV18; size: .; D: .; length: 14; CDR3: CASSPGLDTGELFF; DNA: TGTGCCAGCTCACCGGGGCTGGACACCGGGGAGCTGTTTTTT
J: TRBJ2-1; V: TRBV7-6; size: .; D: .; length: 13; CDR3: CASSSSSYNEQFF; DNA: TGTGCCAGCAGCTCGAGCTCCTACAATGAGCAGTTCTTC
J: TRBJ2-2; V: TRBV7-9; size: .; D: .; length: 14; CDR3: CASSSSGLAGELFF; DNA: TGTGCCAGCAGCTCCAGTGGCCTCGCCGGGGAGCTGTTTTTT
J: TRBJ1-2; V: TRBV9; size: .; D: .; length: 16; CDR3: CASSVAGGSTGYGYTF; DNA: TGTGCCAGCAGCGTAGCCGGCGGGTCGACGGGCTATGGCTACACCTTC
J: TRBJ1-2; V: TRBV9; size: .; D: .; length: 14; CDR3: CASSPRQDPSGYTF; DNA: TGTGCCAGCAGCCCCCGACAGGACCCCTCTGGCTACACCTTC
J: TRBJ2-7; V: TRBV7-9; size: .; D: TRBD1; length: 14; CDR3: CASSPGTGFGEQYF; DNA: TGTGCCAGCAGCCCCGGGACAGGGTTTGGCGAGCAGTACTTC
J: TRBJ2-5; V: TRBV4-1; size: .; D: .; length: 13; CDR3: CASSPRTPGTQYF; DNA: TGCGCCAGCAGCCCCCGGACTCCCGGGACCCAGTACTTC
J: TRBJ1-1; V: TRBV6-5; size: .; D: TRBD1; length: 15; CDR3: CASSYYRQGSGEAFF; DNA: TGTGCCAGCAGTTACTATAGACAGGGGTCGGGTGAAGCTTTCTTT
J: TRBJ2-5; V: TRBV6-6; size: few; D: TRBD1; length: 15; CDR3: CASSPIRGRKETQYF; DNA: TGTGCCAGCAGTCCCATCAGGGGGCGAAAAGAGACCCAGTACTTC
J: TRBJ2-1; V: TRBV9; size: .; D: .; length: 13; CDR3: CASSVASSNEQFF; DNA: TGTGCCAGCAGCGTAGCTTCGTCCAATGAGCAGTTCTTC
J: TRBJ1-1; V: TRBV20-1; size: .; D: .; length: 10; CDR3: CSAEDRRAFF; DNA: TGCAGTGCTGAAGACAGGAGGGCTTTCTTT
J: TRBJ2-7; V: TRBV7-9; size: .; D: TRBD2; length: 12; CDR3: CATSRGAYEQYF; DNA: TGTGCCACCTCCCGGGGGGCCTACGAGCAGTACTTC
J: TRBJ2-7; V: TRBV10-3; size: .; D: .; length: 13; CDR3: CAISESQRYEQYF; DNA: TGTGCCATCAGTGAGTCGCAGAGGTACGAGCAGTACTTC
J: TRBJ1-1; V: TRBV2; size: .; D: TRBD1; length: 14; CDR3: CAREEAGGRTEAFF; DNA: TGTGCCAGAGAGGAGGCAGGGGGTCGCACTGAAGCTTTCTTT
J: TRBJ2-4; V: TRBV27; size: once; D: .; length: 13; CDR3: CASTSRDTGIQYF; DNA: TGTGCCAGCACATCACGGGACACAGGCATTCAGTACTTC
J: TRBJ2-7; V: TRBV18; size: .; D: .; length: 16; CDR3: CASSLGQSPASYEQYF; DNA: TGTGCCAGCTCACTAGGACAGTCCCCAGCCTCCTACGAGCAGTACTTC
J: TRBJ1-6; V: TRBV5-1; size: few; D: TRBD1; length: 16; CDR3: CASSFDVDTGDSPLHF; DNA: TGCGCCAGCAGCTTTGACGTGGACACAGGGGACTCACCCCTCCACTTT
J: TRBJ1-6; V: TRBV6-6; size: .; D: .; length: 16; CDR3: CASSARGLETNSPLHF; DNA: TGTGCCAGCAGTGCCAGGGGTCTGGAGACCAATTCACCCCTCCACTTT
J: TRBJ1-5; V: TRBV5-6; size: .; D: .; length: 17; CDR3: CASSLGGFVREHQPQHF; DNA: TGTGCCAGCAGCTTGGGGGGCTTTGTCCGGGAGCATCAGCCCCAGCATTTT
J: TRBJ1-5; V: TRBV27; size: .; D: .; length: 15; CDR3: CASSLSMGSRQPQHF; DNA: TGTGCCAGCAGTTTAAGTATGGGGAGTCGGCAGCCCCAGCATTTT
J: TRBJ2-6; V: TRBV4-3; size: .; D: .; length: 17; CDR3: CASSQKSGGSGANVLTF; DNA: TGCGCCAGCAGCCAAAAATCAGGGGGGTCTGGGGCCAACGTCCTGACTTTC
J: TRBJ1-1; V: TRBV30; size: .; D: .; length: 16; CDR3: CAWRIFGQLVNTEAFF; DNA: TGTGCCTGGAGAATATTCGGACAGCTAGTGAACACTGAAGCTTTCTTT
J: TRBJ2-3; V: TRBV15; size: few; D: .; length: 14; CDR3: CATSGGTKQDTQYF; DNA: TGTGCCACCAGTGGCGGGACCAAACAAGATACGCAGTATTTT
J: TRBJ2-5; V: TRBV29-1; size: once; D: TRBD1; length: 14; CDR3: CSVAGDRVRETQYF; DNA: TGCAGCGTTGCAGGGGACAGGGTACGAGAGACCCAGTACTTC
J: TRBJ1-2; V: TRBV20-1; size: .; D: .; length: 11; CDR3: CSVLKGAGYTF; DNA: TGCAGTGTACTAAAAGGGGCTGGCTACACCTTC
J: TRBJ2-1; V: TRBV2; size: .; D: .; length: 18; CDR3: CASSDLTGDLTYYNEQFF; DNA: TGTGCCAGCAGTGATTTAACAGGCGACCTCACCTACTACAATGAGCAGTTCTTC
J: TRBJ2-1; V: TRBV7-9; size: .; D: TRBD1; length: 15; CDR3: CASSFRDRGLYEQFF; DNA: TGTGCCAGCAGCTTCCGGGACAGGGGGCTCTATGAGCAGTTCTTC
J: TRBJ2-7; V: TRBV15; size: few; D: TRBD1; length: 16; CDR3: CATSRAERTGGYEQYF; DNA: TGTGCCACCAGCAGAGCAGAGAGGACAGGGGGCTACGAGCAGTACTTC
J: TRBJ2-7; V: TRBV2; size: few; D: .; length: 14; CDR3: CASSGGQGSYEQYF; DNA: TGTGCCAGCAGTGGGGGGCAGGGGTCTTATGAGCAGTACTTC
J: TRBJ2-2; V: TRBV27; size: .; D: .; length: 13; CDR3: CASRGLFGGELFF; DNA: TGTGCCAGCAGAGGACTGTTTGGCGGGGAGCTGTTTTTT
J: TRBJ2-7; V: TRBV7-2; size: .; D: TRBD1; length: 14; CDR3: CASSQRTGTYEQYF; DNA: TGTGCCAGCAGCCAAAGGACAGGGACCTACGAGCAGTACTTC
J: TRBJ2-6; V: TRBV11-2; size: once; D: .; length: 13; CDR3: CASSPPWANVLTF; DNA: TGTGCCAGCAGCCCCCCCTGGGCCAACGTCCTGACTTTC
J: TRBJ2-1; V: TRBV2; size: .; D: TRBD2; length: 16; CDR3: CASSFGLAGVYNEQFF; DNA: TGTGCCAGCAGTTTCGGACTAGCGGGGGTGTACAATGAGCAGTTCTTC
J: TRBJ2-1; V: TRBV19; size: .; D: TRBD1; length: 17; CDR3: CASSIRDRVDSYNEQFF; DNA: TGTGCCAGTAGCATAAGGGACAGGGTCGACTCCTACAATGAGCAGTTCTTC
J: TRBJ1-5; V: TRBV6-1; size: .; D: .; length: 15; CDR3: CASPSGAIGMEPQHF; DNA: TGTGCCAGTCCTAGTGGGGCCATTGGAATGGAGCCCCAGCATTTT
J: TRBJ1-1; V: TRBV18; size: once; D: TRBD1; length: 14; CDR3: CASSPERGHTEAFF; DNA: TGTGCCAGCTCACCAGAAAGGGGGCACACTGAAGCTTTCTTT
J: TRBJ2-5; V: TRBV5-5; size: .; D: TRBD2; length: 16; CDR3: CASSWGIAGAPGTQYF; DNA: TGTGCCAGCAGCTGGGGGATAGCGGGAGCCCCGGGGACCCAGTACTTC
J: TRBJ2-3; V: TRBV30; size: .; D: .; length: 12; CDR3: CAGGQNTDTQYF; DNA: TGTGCCGGAGGACAGAACACAGATACGCAGTATTTT
J: TRBJ2-1; V: TRBV15; size: once; D: .; length: 12; CDR3: CATSRDRGLRFF; DNA: TGTGCCACCAGCAGAGACAGGGGTCTGCGGTTCTTC
J: TRBJ2-7; V: TRBV7-9; size: .; D: TRBD2; length: 16; CDR3: CASTKDGLAGDYEQYF; DNA: TGTGCCAGCACTAAAGATGGGCTAGCGGGGGACTACGAGCAGTACTTC
J: TRBJ2-5; V: TRBV5-1; size: few; D: .; length: 14; CDR3: CASSLFRGTETQYF; DNA: TGCGCCAGCAGCTTGTTCCGGGGAACAGAGACCCAGTACTTC
J: TRBJ2-1; V: TRBV6-4; size: .; D: TRBD2; length: 19; CDR3: CASSDSALGLAGGRNEQFF; DNA: TGTGCCAGCAGTGACTCGGCCTTGGGACTAGCGGGAGGGAGAAATGAGCAGTTCTTC
J: TRBJ1-4; V: TRBV7-9; size: once; D: .; length: 16; CDR3: CASSRNSGRETEKLFF; DNA: TGTGCCAGCAGCCGAAACTCAGGGAGGGAAACCGAAAAACTGTTTTTT
J: TRBJ1-1; V: TRBV19; size: .; D: .; length: 16; CDR3: CASSFGELGWGTEAFF; DNA: TGTGCCAGTAGTTTCGGGGAATTGGGTTGGGGCACTGAAGCTTTCTTT
J: TRBJ2-6; V: TRBV9; size: .; D: .; length: 14; CDR3: CASSVGPGANVLTF; DNA: TGTGCCAGCAGCGTTGGGCCTGGGGCCAACGTCCTGACTTTC